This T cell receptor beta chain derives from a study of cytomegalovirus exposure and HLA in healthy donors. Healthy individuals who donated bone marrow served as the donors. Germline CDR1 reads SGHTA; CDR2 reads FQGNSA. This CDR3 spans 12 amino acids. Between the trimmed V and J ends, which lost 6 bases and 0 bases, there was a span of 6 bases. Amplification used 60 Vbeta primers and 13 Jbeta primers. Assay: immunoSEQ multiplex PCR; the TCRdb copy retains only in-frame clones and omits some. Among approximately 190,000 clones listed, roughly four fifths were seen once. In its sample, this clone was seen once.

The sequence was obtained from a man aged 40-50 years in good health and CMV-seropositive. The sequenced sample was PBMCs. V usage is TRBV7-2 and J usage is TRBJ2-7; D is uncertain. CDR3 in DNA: TGTGCCAGCAGAACCAGCTCCTACGAGCAGTACTTC. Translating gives CASRTSSYEQYF.